These T cell receptor beta chains were read from a single sample in a study of cytomegalovirus exposure and HLA in healthy donors. Measured with immunoSEQ multiplex PCR; TCRdb has only the in-frame clones, and not every one. The sample consists of around 190,000 clones, around three quarters of them appearing once. Sequencing was carried out using PBMCs. All receptors derive from a man aged 35-49 years in good health and CMV-seronegative. CDR3s include the opening cysteine and the closing phenylalanine or tryptophan. The D gene is left open where the match is weak. Only part of the rows carry a size: once, few, many, or a class if the clone is expanded.

NA	TRBV5-4	TRBJ2-1	TRBD1	TGTGCCAGCACCCTGGGACAGGGGGCAGGCTACAATGAGCAGTTCTTC	CASTLGQGAGYNEQFF
once	TRBV14	TRBJ2-1	TRBD1	TGTGCCAGCAGCCCTACCGGGACAGCCTCCTACAATGAGCAGTTCTTC	CASSPTGTASYNEQFF
NA	TRBV6-1	TRBJ2-2	NA	TGTGCCAGCAGCCGGGACGGGAGAAACACCGGGGAGCTGTTTTTT	CASSRDGRNTGELFF
NA	TRBV4-1	TRBJ1-5	NA	TGCGCCAGCAGCCAAGAGAGGGCAGGGGATGGTATTCAGCCCCAGCATTTT	CASSQERAGDGIQPQHF
NA	TRBV9	TRBJ1-1	NA	TGTGCCAGCAGCCTCTCGGGAAGGATGGACACTGAAGCTTTCTTT	CASSLSGRMDTEAFF
NA	TRBV6-1	TRBJ2-2	TRBD1	TGTGCCAGCAGTAGAATTACAGGGGACACCGGGGAGCTGTTTTTT	CASSRITGDTGELFF
few	TRBV14	TRBJ2-2	NA	TGTGCCAGCAGCCTCGGTGCTACCGGGGAGCTGTTTTTT	CASSLGATGELFF
NA	TRBV5-6	TRBJ2-5	NA	TGTGCCAGCAGCTTGGGCTCCGGAGAGACCCAGTACTTC	CASSLGSGETQYF
NA	TRBV19	TRBJ1-1	NA	TGTGCCAGTAGGAGGGAGGCTCTGAACACTGAAGCTTTCTTT	CASRREALNTEAFF
NA	TRBV6-1	TRBJ2-3	TRBD1	TGTGCCAGCAGAGATCCACAGGGGGTCACAGATACGCAGTATTTT	CASRDPQGVTDTQYF
once	TRBV7-3	TRBJ2-7	NA	TGTGCCAGCAGCCCTGGGGGGGCTGGCGAGCAGTACTTC	CASSPGGAGEQYF
NA	TRBV14	TRBJ2-2	TRBD2	TGTGCCAGCAGCCAAGGCCTAGCGGGGGCCCACCGGGAGCTGTTTTTT	CASSQGLAGAHRELFF
NA	TRBV27	TRBJ2-7	NA	TGTGCCAGCAGTATCTTACAGGGCGCCTACGAGCAGTACTTC	CASSILQGAYEQYF
NA	TRBV4-1	TRBJ1-5	TRBD1	TGCGCCAGCAGCCAAAACAGGGGGCGGCAGCCCCAGCATTTT	CASSQNRGRQPQHF
once	TRBV28	TRBJ2-1	TRBD1	TGTGCCAGCGGCCGGGACAGGGCTAGCAATGAGCAGTTCTTC	CASGRDRASNEQFF
NA	TRBV10-2	TRBJ2-1	NA	TGCGCCAGCAGTGAGTCCCCATACAATGAGCAGTTCTTC	CASSESPYNEQFF
few	TRBV11-3	TRBJ2-3	NA	TGTGCCAGCAGCGCATTACTCTCTAGCACAGATACGCAGTATTTT	CASSALLSSTDTQYF
NA	TRBV7-2	TRBJ2-3	NA	TGTGCCAGCAGCGCTGACAGGCTAAGCACAGATACGCAGTATTTT	CASSADRLSTDTQYF
NA	TRBV6-1	TRBJ1-1	TRBD1	TGTGCCAGCAGTGCGCTTAGGACAGGGTCGAGAACTGAAGCTTTCTTT	CASSALRTGSRTEAFF
NA	TRBV6-5	TRBJ2-1	NA	TGTGCCAGCAGTTACTGGGGGGATAATGAGCAGTTCTTC	CASSYWGDNEQFF
NA	TRBV5-6	TRBJ1-1	NA	TGTGCCAGCAGCTTCTTACACCGGGACTGGAACACTGAAGCTTTCTTT	CASSFLHRDWNTEAFF
NA	TRBV27	TRBJ2-3	NA	TGTGCCAGCAGAGTAGGACTTGGCACAGATACGCAGTATTTT	CASRVGLGTDTQYF
once	TRBV10-3	TRBJ2-5	TRBD2	TGTGCCATCAGTGAGAGAGCTGGGGCTAGCGGGTATAAAGAGACCCAGTACTTC	CAISERAGASGYKETQYF
NA	TRBV2	TRBJ1-5	NA	TGTGCCAGCAGGGATACAGGTCCCAATCAGCCCCAGCATTTT	CASRDTGPNQPQHF
NA	TRBV30	TRBJ2-7	NA	TGTGCCTGGAGGCATTGGCGGCAGGGTACCTACGAGCAGTACTTC	CAWRHWRQGTYEQYF
NA	TRBV2	TRBJ2-2	TRBD2	TGTGCCAGTGGGGGAAGCGGGATGAACACCGGGGAGCTGTTTTTT	CASGGSGMNTGELFF
NA	TRBV14	TRBJ2-7	NA	TGTGCCAGCAGCCAAGAGGCAGGACTTGACCCCTACGAGCAGTACTTC	CASSQEAGLDPYEQYF
NA	TRBV27	TRBJ2-3	NA	TGTGCCAGCAGCCCCCGCGTGAGTTACACAGATACGCAGTATTTT	CASSPRVSYTDTQYF
NA	TRBV10-3	TRBJ2-7	TRBD2	TGTGCCATCAGCCCCAGCGGGGGTTTCTACGAGCAGTACTTC	CAISPSGGFYEQYF
NA	TRBV15	TRBJ2-3	TRBD2	TGTGCCACCAGCAGGAGAGCGCCCGGGGGGATGCCAGATACGCAGTATTTT	CATSRRAPGGMPDTQYF
NA	TRBV30	TRBJ1-6	NA	TGTGCCTGGAGTGTACCGTCCGGCAGGCTAACTTATAATTCACCCCTCCACTTT	CAWSVPSGRLTYNSPLHF